This T cell receptor (beta chain) came from a study of lymphopenia after photon versus proton radiotherapy. This clone was counted between two and nine times. Per the germline V gene, CDR1 is LNHDA and CDR2 is SQIVND (reference sequence). J was trimmed by 0 bases and V by 7 bases; bases with no gene match: 5. The CDR3 contains 15 residues. The assay was immunoSEQ multiplex PCR, and TCRdb's table has in-frame clones only and misses some. The data show fewer than 25,000 clones, 80% to 90% seen once. This chain uses TRBV19 with TRBJ2-3, with 9 positions matching TRBD2. This clonotype was sampled from a woman between 45 and 60 years old with pancreatic cancer. Source: peripheral blood, taken from a patient treated with photon-based radiotherapy. The CDR3 nucleotides are TGTGCCAGTACCCCTAGCGGGGCAAGCACAGATACGCAGTATTTT. This translates into CASTPSGASTDTQYF. Supplemented by reference TRBV19 and TRBJ2-3, the full variable domain reads DGGITQSPKYLFRKEGQNVTLSCEQNLNHDAMYWYRQDPGQGLRLIYYSQIVNDFQKGDIAEGYSVSREKKESFPLTVTSAQKNPTAFYLCASTPSGASTDTQYFGPGTRLTVL.